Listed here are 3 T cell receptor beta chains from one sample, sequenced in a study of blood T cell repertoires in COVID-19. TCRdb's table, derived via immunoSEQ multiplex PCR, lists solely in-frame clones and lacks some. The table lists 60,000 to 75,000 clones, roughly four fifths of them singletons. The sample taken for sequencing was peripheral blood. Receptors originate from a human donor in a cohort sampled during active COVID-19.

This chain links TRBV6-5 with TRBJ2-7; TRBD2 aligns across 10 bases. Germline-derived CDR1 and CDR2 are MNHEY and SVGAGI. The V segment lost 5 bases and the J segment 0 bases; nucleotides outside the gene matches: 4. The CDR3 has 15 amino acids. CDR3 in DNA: TGTGCCAGCAGTCAACTAGCGGGGAACTCCTACGAGCAGTACTTC. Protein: CASSQLAGNSYEQYF.

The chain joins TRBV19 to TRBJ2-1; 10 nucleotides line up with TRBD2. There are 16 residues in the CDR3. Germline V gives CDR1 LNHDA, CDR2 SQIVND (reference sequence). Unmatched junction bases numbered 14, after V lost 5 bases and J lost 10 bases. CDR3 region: CASSELAGRTPWEQFF. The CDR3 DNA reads TGTGCCAGTAGTGAACTAGCGGGAAGGACTCCCTGGGAGCAGTTCTTC. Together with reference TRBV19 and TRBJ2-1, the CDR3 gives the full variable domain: DGGITQSPKYLFRKEGQNVTLSCEQNLNHDAMYWYRQDPGQGLRLIYYSQIVNDFQKGDIAEGYSVSREKKESFPLTVTSAQKNPTAFYLCASSELAGRTPWEQFFGPGTRLTVL.

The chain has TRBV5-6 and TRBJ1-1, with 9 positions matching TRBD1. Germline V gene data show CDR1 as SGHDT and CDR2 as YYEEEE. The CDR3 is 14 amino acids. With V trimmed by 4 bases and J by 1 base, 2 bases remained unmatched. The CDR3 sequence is CASSRGQGNTEAFF. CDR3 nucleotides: TGTGCCAGCAGCCGGGGACAGGGGAACACTGAAGCTTTCTTT. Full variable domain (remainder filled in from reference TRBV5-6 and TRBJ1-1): DAGVTQSPTHLIKTRGQQVTLRCSPKSGHDTVSWYQQALGQGPQFIFQYYEEEERQRGNFPDRFSGHQFPNYSSELNVNALLLGDSALYLCASSRGQGNTEAFFGQGTRLTVV.